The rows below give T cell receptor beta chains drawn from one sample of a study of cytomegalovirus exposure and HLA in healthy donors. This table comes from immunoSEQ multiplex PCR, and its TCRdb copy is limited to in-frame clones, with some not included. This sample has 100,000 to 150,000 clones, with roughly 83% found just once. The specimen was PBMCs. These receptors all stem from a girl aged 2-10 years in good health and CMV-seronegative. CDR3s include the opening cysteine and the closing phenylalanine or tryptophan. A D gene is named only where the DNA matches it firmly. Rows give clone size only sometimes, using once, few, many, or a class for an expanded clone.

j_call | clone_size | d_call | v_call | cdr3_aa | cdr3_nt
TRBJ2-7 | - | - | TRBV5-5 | CASSLLAVPRSEQYF | TGTGCCAGCAGCTTGTTAGCGGTGCCCAGGAGCGAGCAGTACTTC
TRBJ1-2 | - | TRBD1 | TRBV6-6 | CASRPRQGAGYGYTF | TGTGCCAGCAGACCTCGTCAGGGGGCAGGCTATGGCTACACCTTC
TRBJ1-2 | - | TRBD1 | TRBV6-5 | CASSGQGSNYGYTF | TGTGCCAGCAGTGGACAGGGAAGCAACTATGGCTACACCTTC
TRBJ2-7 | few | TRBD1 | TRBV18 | CASSPSTGGGILVYEQYF | TGTGCCAGCTCACCCTCCACAGGGGGCGGAATCTTGGTATACGAGCAGTACTTC
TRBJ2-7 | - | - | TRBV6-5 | CASSYSRTYEQYF | TGTGCCAGCAGTTACTCGCGCACCTACGAGCAGTACTTC
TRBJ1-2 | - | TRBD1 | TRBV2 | CASSHRTGGYGYTF | TGTGCCAGCAGTCACCGGACAGGGGGCTATGGCTACACCTTC
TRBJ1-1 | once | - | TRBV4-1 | CASSPTEPVNTEAFF | TGCGCCAGCAGCCCGACAGAACCAGTGAACACTGAAGCTTTCTTT
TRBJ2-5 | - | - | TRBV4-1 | CASSQGGAQETQYF | TGCGCCAGCAGCCAGGGGGGAGCGCAAGAGACCCAGTACTTC
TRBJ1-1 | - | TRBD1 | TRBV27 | CASSLSGQGAGNGEAFF | TGTGCCAGCAGTTTAAGCGGACAGGGGGCAGGTAATGGTGAAGCTTTCTTT
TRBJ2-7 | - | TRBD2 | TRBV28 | CASSLEGGPLYEQYF | TGTGCCAGCAGTTTAGAGGGAGGGCCACTCTACGAGCAGTACTTC
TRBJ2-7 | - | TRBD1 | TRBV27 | CASSLNRGRIYEQYF | TGTGCCAGCAGTTTAAACAGGGGGCGCATTTACGAGCAGTACTTC
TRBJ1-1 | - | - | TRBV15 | CATSRAGRGSTEAFF | TGTGCCACCAGCAGAGCCGGGCGGGGTAGCACTGAAGCTTTCTTT
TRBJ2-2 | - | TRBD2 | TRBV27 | CASSWGLGVGELFF | TGTGCCAGCAGTTGGGGACTAGGTGTCGGGGAGCTGTTTTTT
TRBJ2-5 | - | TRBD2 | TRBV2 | CASKEREGQETQYF | TGTGCCAGCAAGGAGAGGGAGGGCCAAGAGACCCAGTACTTC
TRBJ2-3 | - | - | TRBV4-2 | CASSPHAGGTDTQYF | TGTGCCAGCAGCCCACACGCAGGGGGCACAGATACGCAGTATTTT
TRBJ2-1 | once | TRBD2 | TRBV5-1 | CASSREGVDEQFF | TGCGCCAGCAGCCGGGAGGGCGTAGATGAGCAGTTCTTC
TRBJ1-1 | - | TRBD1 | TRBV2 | CASSDPRTGGRVQAFF | TGTGCCAGCAGTGACCCCCGGACAGGGGGGAGAGTTCAAGCTTTCTTT
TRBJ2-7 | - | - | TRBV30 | CAWNPGVSGSEQYF | TGTGCCTGGAACCCGGGGGTATCCGGTAGCGAGCAGTACTTC
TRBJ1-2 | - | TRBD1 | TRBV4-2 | CASSQAGQGRYGYTF | TGTGCCAGCAGCCAGGCGGGACAGGGGAGGTATGGCTACACCTTC
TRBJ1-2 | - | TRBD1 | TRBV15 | CATSRGGGVYGYTF | TGTGCCACCAGCAGAGGAGGGGGCGTCTATGGCTACACCTTC
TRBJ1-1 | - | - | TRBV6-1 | CASSGVGTEAFF | TGTGCCAGCAGTGGCGTCGGCACTGAAGCTTTCTTT
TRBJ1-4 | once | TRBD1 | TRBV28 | CASSLTGKWPGGEKLFF | TGTGCCAGCAGTTTAACGGGAAAATGGCCAGGGGGGGAAAAACTGTTTTTT
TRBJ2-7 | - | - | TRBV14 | CASSQDPGSYEQYF | TGTGCCAGCAGCCAAGATCCAGGTTCCTACGAGCAGTACTTC
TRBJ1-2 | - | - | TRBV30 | CAWSTLRDFPFYGYTF | TGTGCCTGGAGTACTCTCCGGGACTTCCCGTTCTATGGCTACACCTTC
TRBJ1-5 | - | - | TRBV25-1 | CASGGTDSNQPQHF | TGTGCCAGCGGAGGGACGGATAGCAATCAGCCCCAGCATTTT
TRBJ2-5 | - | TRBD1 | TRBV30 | CAWSDTGAVGETQYF | TGTGCCTGGAGTGACACAGGGGCGGTGGGAGAGACCCAGTACTTC
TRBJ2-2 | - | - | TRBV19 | CASLYREGTGELFF | TGTGCCAGTCTATACAGGGAGGGAACCGGGGAGCTGTTTTTT
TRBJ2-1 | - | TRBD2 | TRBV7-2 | CASSDLAGGHNEQFF | TGTGCCAGCAGCGACCTAGCGGGTGGCCACAATGAGCAGTTCTTC
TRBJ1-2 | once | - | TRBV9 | CASSVDSASPGAGGYTF | TGTGCCAGCAGCGTAGACTCGGCCAGTCCTGGGGCAGGGGGCTACACCTTC
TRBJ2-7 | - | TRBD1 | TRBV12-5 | CASGLAEGTGGYEQYF | TGTGCTAGTGGTTTGGCCGAGGGGACAGGGGGCTACGAGCAGTACTTC
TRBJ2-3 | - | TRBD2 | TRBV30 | CAWSVLGGGTDTQYF | TGTGCCTGGAGTGTACTCGGGGGAGGGACAGATACGCAGTATTTT
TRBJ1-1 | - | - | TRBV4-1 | CASSNHGTSGTLF | TGCGCCAGCAGCAACCACGGTACCTCCGGGACACTATTT
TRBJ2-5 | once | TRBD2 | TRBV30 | CACRGRESGPQYF | TGTGCCTGCCGTGGGCGGGAGTCGGGGCCCCAGTACTTC
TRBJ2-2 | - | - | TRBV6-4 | CASSDSIHGGNTGELFF | TGTGCCAGCAGTGACTCGATCCACGGGGGGAACACCGGGGAGCTGTTTTTT
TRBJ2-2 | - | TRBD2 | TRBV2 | CASGRGTGELFF | TGTGCCAGCGGGAGGGGCACCGGGGAGCTGTTTTTT
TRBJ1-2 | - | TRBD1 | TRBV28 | CASSLRQGGYGYTF | TGTGCCAGCAGTCTACGACAGGGGGGATATGGCTACACCTTC
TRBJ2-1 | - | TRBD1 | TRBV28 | CASRGSRTGTIGQFF | TGTGCCAGCAGGGGCAGTCGGACAGGGACCATAGGGCAGTTCTTC
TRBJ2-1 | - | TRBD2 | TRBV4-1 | CAATSGTSGSYEQFF | TGCGCCGCTACTTCGGGGACTAGCGGGAGCTATGAGCAGTTCTTC
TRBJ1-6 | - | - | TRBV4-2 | CASSQGLSYNSPLHF | TGTGCCAGCAGCCAAGGGCTCTCCTATAATTCACCCCTCCACTTT
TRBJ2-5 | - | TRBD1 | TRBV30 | CAWSGQGVEQYF | TGTGCCTGGAGCGGACAGGGGGTAGAGCAGTACTTC
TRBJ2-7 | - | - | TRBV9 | CASSVERTYEQYF | TGTGCCAGCAGCGTAGAGCGGACCTACGAGCAGTACTTC
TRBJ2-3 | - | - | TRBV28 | CATQPAGADTQYF | TGTGCAACCCAACCGGCAGGGGCAGATACGCAGTATTTT
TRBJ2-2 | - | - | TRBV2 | CASTLTVTGGELFF | TGTGCCAGCACCCTTACAGTGACCGGCGGGGAGCTGTTTTTT
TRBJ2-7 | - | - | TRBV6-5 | CASRQGLTSSYEQYF | TGTGCCAGCAGACAGGGCCTAACCTCGTCCTACGAGCAGTACTTC
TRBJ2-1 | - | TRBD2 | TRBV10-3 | CAISTGGARLAGGPNYNEQFF | TGTGCCATCAGTACCGGGGGAGCCCGACTAGCGGGAGGCCCGAATTACAATGAGCAGTTCTTC
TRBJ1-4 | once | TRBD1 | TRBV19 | CASSEGPTGWNEKLFF | TGTGCCAGTAGTGAGGGACCGACAGGGTGGAATGAAAAACTGTTTTTT
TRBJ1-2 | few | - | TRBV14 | CASSQDPGRGFYGYTF | TGTGCCAGCAGCCAAGATCCAGGGAGGGGATTCTATGGCTACACCTTC
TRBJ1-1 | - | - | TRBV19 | CASSPLIQGITEAFF | TGTGCCAGTAGTCCACTAATACAGGGAATCACTGAAGCTTTCTTT
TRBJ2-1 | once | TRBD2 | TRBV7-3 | CASSSSGGYNEQFF | TGTGCCAGCAGCTCTAGCGGGGGTTACAATGAGCAGTTCTTC
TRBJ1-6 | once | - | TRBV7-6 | CASSPGGDSPLHF | TGTGCCAGCAGTCCCGGGGGGGATTCACCCCTCCACTTT
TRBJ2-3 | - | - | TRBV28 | CASSFGSRTDTQYF | TGTGCCAGCAGTTTCGGGAGTCGCACAGATACGCAGTATTTT
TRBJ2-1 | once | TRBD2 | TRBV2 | CASTTRLAGVLMNEQFF | TGTGCCAGCACCACCCGACTAGCGGGAGTGTTAATGAATGAGCAGTTCTTC
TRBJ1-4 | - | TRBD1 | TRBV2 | CASSPDRDNEKLFF | TGTGCCAGCAGCCCCGACAGGGATAATGAAAAACTGTTTTTT
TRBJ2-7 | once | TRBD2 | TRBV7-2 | CASSSRTSGGSYEQYF | TGTGCCAGCAGCTCCCGGACTAGCGGGGGTTCCTACGAGCAGTACTTC
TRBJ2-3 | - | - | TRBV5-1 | CASSLSGGLKDTQYF | TGCGCCAGCAGCTTGTCGGGGGGCCTCAAAGATACGCAGTATTTT
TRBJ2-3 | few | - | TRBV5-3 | CARGSPSSTDTQYF | TGTGCCAGGGGGAGCCCCTCTAGCACAGATACGCAGTATTTT
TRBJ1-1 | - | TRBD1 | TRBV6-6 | CASSYRQGNTEAFF | TGTGCCAGCAGTTACAGACAGGGGAACACTGAAGCTTTCTTT
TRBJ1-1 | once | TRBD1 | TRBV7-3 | CASSYRTGSEAFF | TGTGCCAGCAGCTATCGGACAGGATCTGAAGCTTTCTTT